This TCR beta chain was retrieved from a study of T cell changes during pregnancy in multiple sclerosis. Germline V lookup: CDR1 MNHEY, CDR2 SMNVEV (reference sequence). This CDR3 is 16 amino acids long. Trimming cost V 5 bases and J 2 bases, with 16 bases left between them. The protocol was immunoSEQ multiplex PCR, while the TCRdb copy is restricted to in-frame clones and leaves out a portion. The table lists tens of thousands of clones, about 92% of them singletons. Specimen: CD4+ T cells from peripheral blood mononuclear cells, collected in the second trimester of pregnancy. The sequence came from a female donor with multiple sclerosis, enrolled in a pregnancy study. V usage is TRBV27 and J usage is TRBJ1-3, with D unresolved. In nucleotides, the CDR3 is TGTGCCAGCAGTCCTGACCGACTCCGCACTGGAAACACCATATATTTT. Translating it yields CASSPDRLRTGNTIYF.